This T cell receptor (beta chain) was sequenced for a study of response to subunit inactivated influenza vaccine. Study-wide results and limits: Each seasonal influenza vaccination recruits few new T cells, the authors suggested.

The CDR3 contains 14 residues. V lost 3 bases, J lost 7 bases, and 14 bases lay in between. Per the germline V gene, CDR1 is SGHRS and CDR2 is YFSETQ. In TCRdb, the RT-PCR reads were re-called with MiXCR into one record per CDR3 protein. The sample gives 600,000 to 700,000 distinct CDR3 sequences, approximately 14% of which show up once; 7.5% to 8% is in the top ten. Turning to this clonotype: Antigen: not known.

This sequence originates from a man between 45 and 60 years old who received an inactivated influenza vaccine. The V gene is TRBV5-1, the J gene TRBJ2-1; perhaps TRBD2 as D (6 bases). This specimen consisted of PBMCs from blood, obtained 14 to 15 days before vaccination. The CDR3 loop reads CASSSLLSGNEQFF. CDR3 DNA: TGCGCCAGCAGCTCCCTCCTCAGCGGGAATGAGCAGTTCTTC.